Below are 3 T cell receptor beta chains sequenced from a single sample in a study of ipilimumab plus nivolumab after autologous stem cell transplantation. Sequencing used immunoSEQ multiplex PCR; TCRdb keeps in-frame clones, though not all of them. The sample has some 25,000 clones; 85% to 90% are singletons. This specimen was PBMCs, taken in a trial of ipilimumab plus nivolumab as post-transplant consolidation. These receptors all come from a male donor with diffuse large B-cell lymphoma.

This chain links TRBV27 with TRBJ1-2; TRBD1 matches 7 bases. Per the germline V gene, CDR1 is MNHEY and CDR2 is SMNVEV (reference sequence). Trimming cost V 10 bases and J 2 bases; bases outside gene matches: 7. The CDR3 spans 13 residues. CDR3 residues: CANHRDSNYGYTF. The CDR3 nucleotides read TGTGCCAACCACCGGGACAGCAACTATGGCTACACCTTC.

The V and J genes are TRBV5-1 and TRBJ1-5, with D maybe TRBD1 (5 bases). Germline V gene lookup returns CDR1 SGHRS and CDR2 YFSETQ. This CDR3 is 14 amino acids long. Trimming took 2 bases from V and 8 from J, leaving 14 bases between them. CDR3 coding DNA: TGCGCCAGCAGCTTAACAATCGGAGGGGAGCCCCAGCATTTT. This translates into CASSLTIGGEPQHF.

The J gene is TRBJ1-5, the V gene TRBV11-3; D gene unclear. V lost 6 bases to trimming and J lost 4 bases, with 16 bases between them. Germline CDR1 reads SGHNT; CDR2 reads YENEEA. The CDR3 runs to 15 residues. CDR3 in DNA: TGTGCCAGCAGAAAAAAACCCAGAAAAAATCAGCCCCAGCATTTT. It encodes CASRKKPRKNQPQHF.